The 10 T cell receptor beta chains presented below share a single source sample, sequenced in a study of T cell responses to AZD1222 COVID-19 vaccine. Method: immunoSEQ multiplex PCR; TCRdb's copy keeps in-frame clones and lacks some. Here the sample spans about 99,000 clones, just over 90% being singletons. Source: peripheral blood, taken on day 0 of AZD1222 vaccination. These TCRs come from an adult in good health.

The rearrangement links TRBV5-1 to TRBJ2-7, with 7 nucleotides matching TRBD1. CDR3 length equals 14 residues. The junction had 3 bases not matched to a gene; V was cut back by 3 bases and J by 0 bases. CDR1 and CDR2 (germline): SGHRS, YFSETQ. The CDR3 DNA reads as TGCGCCAGCAGCTGGACAGGTGACTCCTACGAGCAGTACTTC. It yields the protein CASSWTGDSYEQYF.

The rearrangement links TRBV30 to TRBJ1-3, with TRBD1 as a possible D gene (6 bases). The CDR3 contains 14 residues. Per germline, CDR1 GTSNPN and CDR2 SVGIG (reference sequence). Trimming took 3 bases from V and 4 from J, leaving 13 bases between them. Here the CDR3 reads CAWRTGLLGNTIYF. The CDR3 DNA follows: TGTGCCTGGAGGACAGGTCTTCTCGGAAACACCATATATTTT.

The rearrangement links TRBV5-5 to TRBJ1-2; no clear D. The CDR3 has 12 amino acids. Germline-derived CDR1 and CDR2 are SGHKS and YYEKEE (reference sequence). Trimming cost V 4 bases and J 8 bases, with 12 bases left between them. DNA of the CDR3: TGTGCCAGCAGCCGTACGGGTGGGGGCTACACCTTC. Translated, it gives CASSRTGGGYTF.

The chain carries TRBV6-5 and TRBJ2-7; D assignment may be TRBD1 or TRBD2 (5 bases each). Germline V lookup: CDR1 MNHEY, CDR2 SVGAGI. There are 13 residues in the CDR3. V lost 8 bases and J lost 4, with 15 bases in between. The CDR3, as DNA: TGTGCCAGCGTGGGACCGCCTTCTTACGAGCAGTACTTC. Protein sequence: CASVGPPSYEQYF.

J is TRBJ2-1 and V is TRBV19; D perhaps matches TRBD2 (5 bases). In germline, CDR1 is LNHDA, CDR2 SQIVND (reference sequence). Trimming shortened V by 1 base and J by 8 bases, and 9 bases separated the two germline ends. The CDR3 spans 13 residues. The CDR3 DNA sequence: TGTGCCAGTAGTATAGTTAGCGTCCATGAGCAGTTCTTC. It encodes CASSIVSVHEQFF. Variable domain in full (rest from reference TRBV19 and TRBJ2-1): DGGITQSPKYLFRKEGQNVTLSCEQNLNHDAMYWYRQDPGQGLRLIYYSQIVNDFQKGDIAEGYSVSREKKESFPLTVTSAQKNPTAFYLCASSIVSVHEQFFGPGTRLTVL.

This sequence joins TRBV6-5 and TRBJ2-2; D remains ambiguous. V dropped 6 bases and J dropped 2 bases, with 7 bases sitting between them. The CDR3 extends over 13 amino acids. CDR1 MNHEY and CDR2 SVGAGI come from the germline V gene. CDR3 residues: CASRTTNTGELFF. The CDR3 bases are TGTGCCAGCAGAACCACTAACACCGGGGAGCTGTTTTTT.

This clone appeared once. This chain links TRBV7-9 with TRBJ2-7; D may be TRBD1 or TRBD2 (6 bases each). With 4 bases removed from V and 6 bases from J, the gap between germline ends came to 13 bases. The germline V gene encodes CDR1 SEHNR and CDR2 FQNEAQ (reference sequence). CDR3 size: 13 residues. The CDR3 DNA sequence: TGTGCCAGCAGCTCCCCCGGAGGGGGCGAGCAGTACTTC. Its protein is CASSSPGGGEQYF.

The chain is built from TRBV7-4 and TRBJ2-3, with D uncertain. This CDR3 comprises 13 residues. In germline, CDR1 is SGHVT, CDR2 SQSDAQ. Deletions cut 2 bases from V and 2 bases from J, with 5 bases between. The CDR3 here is CASSLLNTDTQYF. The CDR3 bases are TGTGCCAGCAGCTTACTGAACACAGATACGCAGTATTTT. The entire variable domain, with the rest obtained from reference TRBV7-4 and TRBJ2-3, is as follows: GAGVSQSPRYKVAKRGRDVALRCDSISGHVTLYWYRQTLGQGSEVLTYSQSDAQRDKSGRPSGRFSAERPERSVSTLKIQRTEQGDSAVYLCASSLLNTDTQYFGPGTRLTVL.

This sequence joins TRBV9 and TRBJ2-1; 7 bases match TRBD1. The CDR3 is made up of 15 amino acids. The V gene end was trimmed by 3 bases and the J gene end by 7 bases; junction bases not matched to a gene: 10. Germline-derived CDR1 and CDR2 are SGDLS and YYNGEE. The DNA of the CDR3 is TGTGCCAGCAGCGAGGGGGCGGAAGTCTGGAATGAGCAGTTCTTC. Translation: CASSEGAEVWNEQFF. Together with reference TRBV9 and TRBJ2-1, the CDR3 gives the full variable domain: DSGVTQTPKHLITATGQRVTLRCSPRSGDLSVYWYQQSLDQGLQFLIQYYNGEERAKGNILERFSAQQFPDLHSELNLSSLELGDSALYFCASSEGAEVWNEQFFGPGTRLTVL.

As DNA, the CDR3 is TGTGCCAGCAGCCGAGACTTATCAGATACGCAGTATTTT. Translation gives CASSRDLSDTQYF. V gene TRBV7-3 combines with J gene TRBJ2-3, with unresolved D. The ends were cut back, 5 bases at V and 4 bases at J, with 10 bases in the middle. This CDR3 is 13 amino acids long. Germline-derived CDR1 and CDR2 are SGHTA and FQGTGA.